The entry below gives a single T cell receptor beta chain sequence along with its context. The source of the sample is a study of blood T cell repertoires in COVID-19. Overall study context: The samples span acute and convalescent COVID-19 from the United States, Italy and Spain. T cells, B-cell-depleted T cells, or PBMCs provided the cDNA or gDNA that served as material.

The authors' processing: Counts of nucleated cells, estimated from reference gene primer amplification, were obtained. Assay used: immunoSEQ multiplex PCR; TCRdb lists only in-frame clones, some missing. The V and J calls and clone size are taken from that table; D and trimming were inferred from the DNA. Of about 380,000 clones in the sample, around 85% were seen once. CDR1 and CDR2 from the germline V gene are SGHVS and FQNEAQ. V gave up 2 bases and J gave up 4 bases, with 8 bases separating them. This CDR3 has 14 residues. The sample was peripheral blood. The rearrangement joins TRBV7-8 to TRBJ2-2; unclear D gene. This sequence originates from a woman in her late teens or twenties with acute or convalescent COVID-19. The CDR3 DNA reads TGTGCCAGCAGCTTATCTCAGGTCACCGGGGAGCTGTTTTTT. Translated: CASSLSQVTGELFF.